These 24 T cell receptor beta chains came from one sample sequenced in a study of T-cell memory formation after mild COVID-19. TCRdb processed the 5' RACE reads anew with MiXCR; each CDR3 protein has one entry. The sample holds 250,000 to 350,000 distinct CDR3 sequences, roughly 21% seen once. Sequencing was performed on PBMCs or a T cell subset sorted from them (not recorded which). All receptors derive from a man between 18 and 35 years old who had mild COVID-19 (a few samples of this study predate the infection). Cell type and time point are not known.

The chain employs TRBV7-8 and TRBJ1-1, with unresolved D. V lost 4 bases, J lost 3 bases, and 9 bases lay in between. There are 13 residues in the CDR3. From germline, CDR1 is SGHVS and CDR2 FQNEAQ. The CDR3 spells CASSSFADTEAFF. CDR3 sequence (DNA): TGTGCCAGCAGCTCCTTCGCCGACACTGAAGCTTTCTTT.

J is TRBJ2-1 and V is TRBV12-3 or TRBV12-4; D gene unclear. The CDR3 runs to 14 residues. The germline V and J ends were trimmed by 6 bases and 4 bases, with 13 bases remaining between them. The CDR3 DNA reads TGTGCCAGCAGCCCCCGCCCAAATTACAATGAGCAGTTCTTC. Its protein product is CASSPRPNYNEQFF.

This clonotype was seen a few times. The CDR3 loop reads CASSRDLRGAQETQYF. CDR3 coding DNA: TGTGCCAGCAGCCGGGATCTGCGGGGGGCCCAAGAGACCCAGTACTTC. This sequence joins TRBV5-4 and TRBJ2-5, with TRBD2 matching over 8 bases. Germline CDR1 SGHNT, CDR2 YYREEE (reference sequence). CDR3 length: 16 amino acids. J gave up 1 base and V 4 bases, and 9 bases lay outside the gene matches.

This clonotype was observed a few times. The V and J genes are TRBV27 and TRBJ2-1; 11 bases map to TRBD1. The trim removed 5 bases at V and 2 bases at J, leaving 5 bases unmatched. Germline V gene sequence: CDR1 MNHEY, CDR2 SMNVEV (reference sequence). The CDR3 sequence is 16 residues long. This CDR3 is CASSAPDRGPYNEQFF. DNA for the CDR3: TGTGCCAGCAGTGCCCCGGACAGGGGGCCCTACAATGAGCAGTTCTTC.

The chain employs TRBV12-3 or TRBV12-4 and TRBJ2-3, with 9 bases that match TRBD2. Unmatched junction bases numbered 6, after V lost 6 bases and J lost 5 bases. The CDR3 sequence is 14 residues long. This CDR3 reads CASRTSRGGDTQYF. CDR3 sequence (DNA): TGTGCCAGCAGAACCTCGCGGGGGGGAGATACGCAGTATTTT.

This clonotype has just a few counts. This chain joins TRBV5-5 and TRBJ2-1; D is possibly TRBD1 or TRBD2 (5 bases each). V shed 1 base and J shed 0 bases, with 14 bases lying between them. Per the germline V gene, CDR1 is SGHKS and CDR2 is YYEKEE (reference sequence). This CDR3 contains 17 residues. CDR3 in amino acids: CASSLWSGDLSYNEQFF. CDR3 coding DNA: TGTGCCAGCAGCTTGTGGTCCGGGGACCTCTCCTACAATGAGCAGTTCTTC.

The table lists this clonotype with a few counts. Mismatch with germline at one junction end may stem from a read error. The chain is built from TRBV20-1 and TRBJ2-3, with D unclear. Germline V lookup: CDR1 DFQATT, CDR2 SNEGSKA (reference sequence). This CDR3 is built from 13 residues. CDR3 nucleotides: TGCAGTGCAAGAGCAGGAAGCACAGATACGCAGTATTTT. It translates to CSARAGSTDTQYF.

In its sample, this clonotype was seen a few times. V is TRBV6-1 and J is TRBJ1-2, with D perhaps TRBD1 (6 bases). Germline V gives CDR1 MNHNS, CDR2 SASEGT. Trimming pared 6 bases from V and 4 bases from J, leaving 12 bases between. This CDR3 spans 13 amino acids. As DNA, the CDR3 is TGTGCCAGCAGGGCCGGACAGTCCTATGGCTACACCTTC. Its protein is CASRAGQSYGYTF.

The chain is built from TRBV29-1 and TRBJ2-5; tentatively, D is TRBD1 or TRBD2 (5 bases each). V was trimmed by 3 bases and J by 7 bases, leaving 12 bases between them. Per the germline V gene, CDR1 is SQVTM and CDR2 is ANQGSEA. This CDR3 is 12 amino acids long. CDR3 in amino acids: CSVDTSGGTQYF. CDR3 coding DNA: TGCAGCGTTGACACTAGTGGGGGGACCCAGTACTTC.

V is TRBV11-2 and J is TRBJ2-2; 7 nucleotides agree with TRBD1. J was trimmed by 4 bases and V by 8 bases; bases with no gene match: 10. Germline V gene lookup returns CDR1 SGHAT and CDR2 FQNNGV. This CDR3 is built from 15 residues. CDR3 region: CASLPTGTATGELFF. The DNA for the CDR3 is TGTGCCAGCTTGCCAACTGGGACAGCCACCGGGGAGCTGTTTTTT.

The chain recombines TRBV10-2 with TRBJ2-5; D is unclear. Trimming left V 7 bases short and J 2 bases short, with 8 bases between. Germline V gene data show CDR1 as WSHSY and CDR2 as SAAADI. The CDR3 runs 12 residues. CDR3: CASTGAQETQYF. The CDR3 DNA is TGCGCCAGCACCGGTGCTCAAGAGACCCAGTACTTC.

J is TRBJ2-5 and V is TRBV4-3, with TRBD2 as a possible D gene (5 bases). V lost 0 bases and J lost 7, with 24 bases in between. The length of the CDR3 is 18 residues. Germline assignment: CDR1 LGHNA and CDR2 YSLEER. This CDR3 is CASSQDKWVIEPRGTQYF. CDR3 nucleotide sequence: TGCGCCAGCAGCCAAGATAAGTGGGTAATTGAGCCCCGGGGGACCCAGTACTTC.

This chain uses TRBV6-2 or TRBV6-3 with TRBJ1-1, with D possibly TRBD1 on 5 matching bases. CDR3 length: 13 amino acids. V was cut by 3 bases and J by 4 bases, with 9 bases left in between. The germline V gene has CDR1 MNHEY and CDR2 SVGEGT. The CDR3 DNA follows: TGTGCCAGCAGTTATGGGGGGATCACTGAAGCTTTCTTT. Protein product: CASSYGGITEAFF.

The chain is built from TRBV7-9 and TRBJ2-2; 7 bases are shared with TRBD1. Germline V CDR1 and CDR2: SEHNR, FQNEAQ (reference sequence). J lost 6 bases, V lost 7 bases, and 17 bases had no gene match. This CDR3 spans 17 amino acids. The CDR3 coding sequence is TGTGCCAGCACCGCCTTGAATACAGGGGCGAAAGCCGGGGAGCTGTTTTTT. Protein sequence: CASTALNTGAKAGELFF.

For the CDR3, the DNA is TGTGCCAGCAGCTTCAATCCTATCTCGGGCGGTGGAAACACCATATATTTT. This translates into CASSFNPISGGGNTIYF. This sequence joins TRBV7-9 and TRBJ1-3; D is undetermined. Germline V lookup: CDR1 SEHNR, CDR2 FQNEAQ (reference sequence). The CDR3 is 17 residues long. Trimming shortened V by 3 bases and J by 3 bases, and 18 bases separated the two germline ends.

This clonotype came up a few times. The rearrangement joins TRBV20-1 to TRBJ1-1; 9 bases are a match to TRBD1. The CDR3 is made up of 10 amino acids. Germline loops: CDR1 DFQATT, CDR2 SNEGSKA (reference sequence). The CDR3: CSTGGTEAFF. Written as DNA, the CDR3 is TGCTCGACAGGGGGTACTGAAGCTTTCTTT.

The table lists this clonotype with a count of one. The CDR3 sequence: CASSQDFPGLAGETQYF. The CDR3 DNA reads as TGCGCCAGCAGCCAAGATTTTCCAGGACTAGCTGGAGAGACCCAGTACTTC. The gene calls are TRBV4-1 and TRBJ2-5; 8 bases are a match to TRBD2. The CDR3 consists of 17 residues. V was clipped by 0 bases and J by 4 bases; unmatched bases: 10. Germline V gene lookup returns CDR1 MGHRA and CDR2 YSYEKL.

The chain uses TRBV7-3 and TRBJ2-3; D may match TRBD1 or TRBD2 (5 bases each). V shed 5 bases and J shed 5 bases, with 23 bases lying between them. Germline loops: CDR1 SGHTA, CDR2 FQGTGA. CDR3 length: 17 amino acids. CDR3 DNA: TGTGCCAGCAGCCCAGGGCAGGCTCGTCGAGGGCAAGATACGCAGTATTTT. Protein: CASSPGQARRGQDTQYF.

Details on this clonotype: One end of the junction does not line up with germline, which may come from a read error. V gene TRBV30 combines with J gene TRBJ2-3, with 8 bases identical to TRBD2. The CDR3 sequence is 15 residues long. Germline CDR1 reads GTSNPN; CDR2 reads SVGIG (reference sequence). The CDR3 DNA is TGTGCCTGGAGTGTACAGCGGGGGACCACAGATACGAAGTATTTT. This encodes CAWSVQRGTTDTKYF.

Only a few counts were recorded for this clonotype. Written as DNA, the CDR3 is TGCGCCAGCAGCCAAGGGGAGCCATACCAGCCCCAGCATTTT. This translates into CASSQGEPYQPQHF. The chain is built from TRBV4-3 and TRBJ1-5; D gene ambiguous. Trimming removed 1 base from V and 7 bases from J, with 11 bases in between. Germline V lookup: CDR1 LGHNA, CDR2 YSLEER. The CDR3 consists of 14 residues.

This clonotype was counted a few times. The V call is TRBV20-1, the J call TRBJ1-2; unclear D gene. Looked up from germline, CDR1 is DFQATT and CDR2 is SNEGSKA (reference sequence). The V end lost 3 bases, the J end lost 7 bases, and 9 bases lay between the germline ends. This CDR3 spans 11 amino acids. The CDR3 nucleotides are TGCAGTGCTAGTAGATTGCGTGGCTACACCTTC. Translation gives CSASRLRGYTF.

This clonotype has more than one count but fewer than ten. This chain uses TRBV12-3 or TRBV12-4 with TRBJ2-3; 12 bases are shared with TRBD2. The CDR3 contains 14 residues. V lost 9 bases to trimming and J lost 7 bases; unmatched junction nucleotides: 8. The CDR3 region is CASQTSGGGNTQYF. CDR3 in DNA: TGTGCCAGTCAGACTAGCGGGGGCGGAAATACGCAGTATTTT.

This clonotype came up many times. Here the CDR3 DNA reads TGCGCCAGCAGCTCGATGACTAGCGCAGATACGCAGTATTTT. It specifies CASSSMTSADTQYF. The rearrangement links TRBV5-1 to TRBJ2-3; 8 bases line up with TRBD2. After removal of 3 bases from V and 4 bases from J, the junction contained 4 bases not matched to a gene. Germline CDR1 SGHRS, CDR2 YFSETQ. This CDR3 is 14 amino acids long.

The rearrangement joins TRBV7-9 to TRBJ1-4; D remains unclear. Trimming took off 6 bases at V and 7 bases at J, with 15 bases between the two ends. CDR3 length: 14 residues. Germline V gene data show CDR1 as SEHNR and CDR2 as FQNEAQ (reference sequence). Here the CDR3 DNA reads TGTGCCAGCAGTTTAACAGTAGTCGGTGAAAAACTGTTTTTT. Protein: CASSLTVVGEKLFF.